Listed below are T cell receptor beta chains from one sample, sequenced in a study of blood T cell repertoires in COVID-19. Assay used: immunoSEQ multiplex PCR; TCRdb lists only in-frame clones, some missing. The sample yields 100,000 to 150,000 clones, over 75% seen once. Sequenced material: peripheral blood. Every receptor here comes from a woman older than 75 with acute or convalescent COVID-19. CDR3s include the opening cysteine and the closing phenylalanine or tryptophan. The order of the fields is J gene, D gene, V gene, clone size, CDR3 length, CDR3 DNA, CDR3 protein. A D gene is named only where the DNA matches it firmly. Only some rows state a clone size, as once, few, many or a class for expanded clones.

>TRBJ1-5|TRBD1|TRBV3-1/TRBV3-2|-|15
TGTGCCAGCAGCCTAGGACAGGGCGGCAATCAGCCCCAGCATTTT
CASSLGQGGNQPQHF
>TRBJ1-1|TRBD1|TRBV19|once|16
TGTGCCAGTAGTCCCAGGGGACAGACTACGAGGTCTGAAGCTTTCTTT
CASSPRGQTTRSEAFF
>TRBJ1-3|-|TRBV18|-|16
TGTGCCAGCTCAGGTACGACTCCCCGCTCTGGAAACACCATATATTTT
CASSGTTPRSGNTIYF
>TRBJ1-5|-|TRBV6-2/TRBV6-3|-|12
TGTGCCAGCAGCCCCAGAAATCAGCCCCAGCATTTT
CASSPRNQPQHF
>TRBJ2-5|-|TRBV5-1|-|13
TGCGCCAGCAGCGTGCGACTAGAAGAGACCCAGTACTTC
CASSVRLEETQYF
>TRBJ2-6|TRBD2|TRBV28|-|17
TGTGCCAGCAGCGCAGGGAGGGGACTCTCTGGGGCCAACGTCCTGACTTTC
CASSAGRGLSGANVLTF
>TRBJ2-5|-|TRBV19|-|12
TGTGCCAGTAGTCTAAACCAAGAGACCCAGTACTTC
CASSLNQETQYF
>TRBJ1-3|-|TRBV2|-|17
TGTGCCAGCAGTGAAGAGGCCGCTTCGGGGGAGGGAAACACCATATATTTT
CASSEEAASGEGNTIYF
>TRBJ2-1|-|TRBV18|-|13
TGTGCCAGCTCACCAGCCAGGGGTCCTGAGCAGTTCTTC
CASSPARGPEQFF
>TRBJ1-1|TRBD1|TRBV2|-|12
TGTGCCAGCAGTGGACAGGGGAATGAAGCTTTCTTT
CASSGQGNEAFF
>TRBJ1-5|-|TRBV19|-|13
TGTGCCAGCCAGAGGATCCCCACACAGCCCCAGCATTTT
CASQRIPTQPQHF
>TRBJ2-5|-|TRBV5-4|-|15
TGTGCCAGCAGCTCACCGGGGGAAGTAAAAGAGACCCAGTACTTC
CASSSPGEVKETQYF
>TRBJ1-1|-|TRBV2|-|14
TGTGCCAGCACTCTACGGGCGGGGAGGACTGAAGCTTTCTTT
CASTLRAGRTEAFF
>TRBJ1-2|TRBD1|TRBV18|-|14
TGTGCCAGCTCATCCGACAGGGCCCGCCGTGGCTACACCTTC
CASSSDRARRGYTF
>TRBJ2-3|TRBD2|TRBV5-1|-|13
TGCGCCAGCGGATGGGAGGGCGCAGATACGCAGTATTTT
CASGWEGADTQYF
>TRBJ2-5|-|TRBV29-1|-|12
TGCAGCGTTGTAGACAGTCAAGAGACCCAGTACTTC
CSVVDSQETQYF
>TRBJ1-1|-|TRBV11-2|-|13
TGTGCCAGCAGCTTCGGGGGGCACACTGAAGCTTTCTTT
CASSFGGHTEAFF
>TRBJ1-1|-|TRBV19|-|18
TGTGCCAGTAGTATCCTACCTGGGCAGGCAACCCCCCTCCTTGAAGCTTTCTTT
CASSILPGQATPLLEAFF
>TRBJ2-4|-|TRBV28|-|13
TGTGCCAGCAGTCCTGGACAGAAAAACATTCAGTACTTC
CASSPGQKNIQYF
>TRBJ1-2|TRBD1|TRBV7-9|-|15
TGTGCCAGCAGATCTACCGGGACAGGGGGCCGCGGGGACACCTTC
CASRSTGTGGRGDTF
>TRBJ2-5|-|TRBV2|-|15
TGTGCCAGCAGTGACTACTCGGACAGACAAGAGACCCAGTACTTC
CASSDYSDRQETQYF
>TRBJ1-2|-|TRBV27|-|15
TGTGCCAGCAGTTTATCGGAGCGGAGTGGCTATGGCTACACCTTC
CASSLSERSGYGYTF
>TRBJ1-1|-|TRBV12-5|-|15
TGTGCTAGTGGTTCCGGGCTTTTTAGGGGAACTGAAGCTTTCTTT
CASGSGLFRGTEAFF
>TRBJ1-4|-|TRBV19|-|15
TGTGCCAGTAGAGGAGCCGGGACAACTAATGAAAAACTGTTTTTT
CASRGAGTTNEKLFF
>TRBJ1-1|-|TRBV11-2|-|15
TGTGCCAGCAGCTTAGATCCCAGTCCGTTCACTGAAGCTTTCTTT
CASSLDPSPFTEAFF
>TRBJ1-3|-|TRBV5-3|-|16
TGTGCCAGAAGCTTGGGACAGCCTCCCTCTGGAAACACCATATATTTT
CARSLGQPPSGNTIYF
>TRBJ1-5|-|TRBV19|-|12
TGTGCCAGTAGTATGACGGGTCAGCCCCAGCATTTT
CASSMTGQPQHF
>TRBJ2-2|-|TRBV7-2|-|16
TGTGCCAGCAGCTTACGGGGCGGGGCATACACCGGGGAGCTGTTTTTT
CASSLRGGAYTGELFF
>TRBJ1-1|-|TRBV27|-|14
TGTGCCAGCAAAGGAGGACCCCAAGGAACTGAAGCTTTCTTT
CASKGGPQGTEAFF
>TRBJ1-4|-|TRBV12-3/TRBV12-4|-|13
TGTGCCAGCAGTTTATTTTATAATGAAAAACTGTTTTTT
CASSLFYNEKLFF
>TRBJ2-6|-|TRBV2|-|15
TGTGCCAGCATAAACGGAGCAGCTGGGGCCAACGTCCTGACTTTC
CASINGAAGANVLTF